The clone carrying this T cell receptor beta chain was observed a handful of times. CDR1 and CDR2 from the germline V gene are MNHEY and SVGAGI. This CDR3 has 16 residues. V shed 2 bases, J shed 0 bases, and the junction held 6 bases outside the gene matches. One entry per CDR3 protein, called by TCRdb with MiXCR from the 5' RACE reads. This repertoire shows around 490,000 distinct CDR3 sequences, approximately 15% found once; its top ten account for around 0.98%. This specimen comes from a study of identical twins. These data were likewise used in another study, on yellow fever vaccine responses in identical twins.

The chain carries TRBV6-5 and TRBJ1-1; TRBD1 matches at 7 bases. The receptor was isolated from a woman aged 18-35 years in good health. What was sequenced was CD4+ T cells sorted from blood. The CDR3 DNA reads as TGTGCCAGCAGTTACGAGGGCCAGGGGGTGAACACTGAAGCTTTCTTT. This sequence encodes CASSYEGQGVNTEAFF.